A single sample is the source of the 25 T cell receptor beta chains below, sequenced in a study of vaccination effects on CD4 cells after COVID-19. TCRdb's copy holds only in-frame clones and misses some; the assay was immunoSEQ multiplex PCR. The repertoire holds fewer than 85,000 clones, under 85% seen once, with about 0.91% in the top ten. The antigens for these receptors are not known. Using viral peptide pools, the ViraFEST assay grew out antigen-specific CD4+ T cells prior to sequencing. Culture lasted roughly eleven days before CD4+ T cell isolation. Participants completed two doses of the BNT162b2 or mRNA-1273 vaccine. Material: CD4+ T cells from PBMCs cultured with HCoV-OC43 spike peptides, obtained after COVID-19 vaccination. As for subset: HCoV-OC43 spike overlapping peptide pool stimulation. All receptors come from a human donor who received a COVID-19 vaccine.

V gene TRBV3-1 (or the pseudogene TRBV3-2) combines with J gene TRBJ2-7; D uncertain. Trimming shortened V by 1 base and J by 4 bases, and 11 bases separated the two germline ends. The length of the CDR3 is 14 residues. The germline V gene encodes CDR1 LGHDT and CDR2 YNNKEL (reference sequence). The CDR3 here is CASSQGLYSYEQYV. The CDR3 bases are TGTGCCAGCAGCCAAGGGCTGTACTCATACGAGCAGTACGTC.

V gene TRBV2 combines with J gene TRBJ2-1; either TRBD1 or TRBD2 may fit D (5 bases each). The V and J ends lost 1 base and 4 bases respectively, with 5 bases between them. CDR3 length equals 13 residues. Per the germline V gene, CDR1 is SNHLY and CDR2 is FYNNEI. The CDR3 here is CASSEGGYNEQFF. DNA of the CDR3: TGTGCCAGCAGTGAAGGGGGGTACAATGAGCAGTTCTTC.

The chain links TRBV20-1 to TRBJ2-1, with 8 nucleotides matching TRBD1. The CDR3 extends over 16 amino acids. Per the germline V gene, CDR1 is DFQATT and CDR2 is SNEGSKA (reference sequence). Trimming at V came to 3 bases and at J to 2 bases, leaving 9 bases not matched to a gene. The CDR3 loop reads CSASTNRGNTYNEQFF. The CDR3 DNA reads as TGCAGTGCTAGTACAAACAGGGGGAATACCTACAATGAGCAGTTCTTC.

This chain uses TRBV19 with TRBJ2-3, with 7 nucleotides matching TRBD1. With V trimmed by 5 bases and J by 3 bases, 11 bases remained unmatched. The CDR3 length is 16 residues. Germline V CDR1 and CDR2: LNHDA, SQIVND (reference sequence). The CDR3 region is CASSPLGGQRTDTQYF. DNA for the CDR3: TGTGCCAGTAGTCCTTTAGGGGGACAGAGGACAGATACGCAGTATTTT. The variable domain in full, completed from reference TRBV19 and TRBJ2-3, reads DGGITQSPKYLFRKEGQNVTLSCEQNLNHDAMYWYRQDPGQGLRLIYYSQIVNDFQKGDIAEGYSVSREKKESFPLTVTSAQKNPTAFYLCASSPLGGQRTDTQYFGPGTRLTVL.

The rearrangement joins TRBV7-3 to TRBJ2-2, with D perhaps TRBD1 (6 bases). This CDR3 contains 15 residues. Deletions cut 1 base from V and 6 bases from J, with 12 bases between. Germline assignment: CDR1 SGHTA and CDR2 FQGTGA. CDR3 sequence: CASSLNPGVSGELFF. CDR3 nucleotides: TGTGCCAGCAGCTTAAATCCAGGGGTGTCCGGGGAGCTGTTTTTT.

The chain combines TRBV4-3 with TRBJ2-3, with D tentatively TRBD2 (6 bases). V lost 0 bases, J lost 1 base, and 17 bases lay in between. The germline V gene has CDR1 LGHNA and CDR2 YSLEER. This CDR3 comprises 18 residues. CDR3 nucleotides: TGCGCCAGCAGCCAAGATAGGGTAGTCGGCGGGGGCACAGATACGCAGTATTTT. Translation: CASSQDRVVGGGTDTQYF.

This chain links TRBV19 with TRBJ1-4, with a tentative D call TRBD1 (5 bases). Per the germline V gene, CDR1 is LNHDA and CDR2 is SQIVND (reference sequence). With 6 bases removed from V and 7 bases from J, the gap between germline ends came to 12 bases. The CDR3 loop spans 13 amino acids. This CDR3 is CASSRDYGEKLFF. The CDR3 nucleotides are TGTGCCAGTAGCCGGGACTACGGTGAAAAACTGTTTTTT.

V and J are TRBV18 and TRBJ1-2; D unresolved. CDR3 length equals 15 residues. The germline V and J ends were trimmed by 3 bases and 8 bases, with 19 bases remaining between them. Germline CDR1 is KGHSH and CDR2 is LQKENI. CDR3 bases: TGTGCCAGCTCACCCCGGGTTAGCGGGGTGTGGGGCTACACCTTC. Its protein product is CASSPRVSGVWGYTF.

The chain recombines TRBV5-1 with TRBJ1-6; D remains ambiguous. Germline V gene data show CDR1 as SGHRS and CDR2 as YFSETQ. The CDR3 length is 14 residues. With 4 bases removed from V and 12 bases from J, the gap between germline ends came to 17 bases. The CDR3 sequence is CASSHSTDDQPLHF. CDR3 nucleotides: TGCGCCAGCAGCCACTCGACGGACGATCAACCCCTCCACTTT.

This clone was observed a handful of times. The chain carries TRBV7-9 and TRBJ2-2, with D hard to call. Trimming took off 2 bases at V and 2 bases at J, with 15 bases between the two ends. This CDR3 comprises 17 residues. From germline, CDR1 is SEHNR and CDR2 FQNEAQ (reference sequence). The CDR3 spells CASSLPQNPLNTGELFF. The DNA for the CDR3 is TGTGCCAGCAGCTTACCCCAAAACCCCCTCAACACCGGGGAGCTGTTTTTT.

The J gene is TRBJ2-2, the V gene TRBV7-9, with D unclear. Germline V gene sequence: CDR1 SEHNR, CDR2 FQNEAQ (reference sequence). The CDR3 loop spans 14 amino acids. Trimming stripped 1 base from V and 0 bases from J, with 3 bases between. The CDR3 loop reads CASSLGANTGELFF. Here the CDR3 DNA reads TGTGCCAGCAGCTTAGGAGCGAACACCGGGGAGCTGTTTTTT.

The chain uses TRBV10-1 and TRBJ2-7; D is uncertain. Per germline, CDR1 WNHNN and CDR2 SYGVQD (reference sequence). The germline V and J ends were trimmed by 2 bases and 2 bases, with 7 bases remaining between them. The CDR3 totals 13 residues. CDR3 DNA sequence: TGCGCCAGCAGTGAGAACTGCCCCTACGAGCAGTACGTC. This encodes CASSENCPYEQYV.

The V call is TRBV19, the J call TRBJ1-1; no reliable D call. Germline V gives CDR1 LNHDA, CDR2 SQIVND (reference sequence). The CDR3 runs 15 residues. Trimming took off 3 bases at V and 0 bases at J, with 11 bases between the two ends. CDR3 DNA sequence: TGTGCCAGTAGTATTCTTCTCCGTCTGAACACTGAAGCTTTCTTT. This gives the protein CASSILLRLNTEAFF.

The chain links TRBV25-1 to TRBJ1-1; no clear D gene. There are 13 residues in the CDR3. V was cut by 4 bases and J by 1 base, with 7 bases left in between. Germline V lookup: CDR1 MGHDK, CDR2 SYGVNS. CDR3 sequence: CASSGRSNTEAFF. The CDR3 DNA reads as TGTGCCAGCAGTGGTAGGTCGAACACTGAAGCTTTCTTT.

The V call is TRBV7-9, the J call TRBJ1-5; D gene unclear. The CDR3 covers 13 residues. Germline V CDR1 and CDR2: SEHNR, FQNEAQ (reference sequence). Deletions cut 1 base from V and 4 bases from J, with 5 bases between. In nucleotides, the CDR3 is TGTGCCAGCAGCTTAGGGGAGAATCAGCCCCAGCATTTT. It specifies CASSLGENQPQHF.

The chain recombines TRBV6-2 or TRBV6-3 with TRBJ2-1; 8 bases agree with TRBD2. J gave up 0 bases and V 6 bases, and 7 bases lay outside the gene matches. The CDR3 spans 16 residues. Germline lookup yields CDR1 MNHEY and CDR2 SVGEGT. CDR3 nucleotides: TGTGCCAGCAGCGACCCCGGGACTAGCTCCTACAATGAGCAGTTCTTC. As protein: CASSDPGTSSYNEQFF.

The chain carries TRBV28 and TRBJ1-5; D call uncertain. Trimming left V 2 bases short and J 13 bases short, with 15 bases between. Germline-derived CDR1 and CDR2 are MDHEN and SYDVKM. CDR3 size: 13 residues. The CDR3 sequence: CASSLKVGGRQHF. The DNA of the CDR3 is TGTGCCAGCAGTTTAAAGGTTGGAGGGAGGCAGCATTTT.

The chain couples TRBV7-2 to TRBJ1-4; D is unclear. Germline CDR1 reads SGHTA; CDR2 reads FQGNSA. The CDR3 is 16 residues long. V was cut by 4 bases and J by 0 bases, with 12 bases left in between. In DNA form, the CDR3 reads TGTGCCAGCAGCTCAAGATCGGCCTCAACTAATGAAAAACTGTTTTTT. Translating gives CASSSRSASTNEKLFF.

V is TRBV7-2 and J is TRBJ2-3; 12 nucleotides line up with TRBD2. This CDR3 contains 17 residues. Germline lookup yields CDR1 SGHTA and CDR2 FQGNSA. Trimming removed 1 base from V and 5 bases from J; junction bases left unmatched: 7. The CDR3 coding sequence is TGTGCCAGCAGCTTAGGGGCTAGCGGGGGGGCCCAAGATACGCAGTATTTT. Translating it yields CASSLGASGGAQDTQYF.

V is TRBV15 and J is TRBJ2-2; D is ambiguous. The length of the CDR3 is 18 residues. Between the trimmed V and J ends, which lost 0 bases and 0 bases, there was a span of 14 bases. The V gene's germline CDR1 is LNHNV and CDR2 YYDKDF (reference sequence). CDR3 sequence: CATSRDLLGGANTGELFF. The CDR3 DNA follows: TGTGCCACCAGCAGAGATCTCTTAGGCGGCGCGAACACCGGGGAGCTGTTTTTT.

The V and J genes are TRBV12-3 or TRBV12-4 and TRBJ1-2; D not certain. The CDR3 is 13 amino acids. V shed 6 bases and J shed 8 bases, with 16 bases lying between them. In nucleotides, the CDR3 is TGTGCCAGCAGATTTGCTAGCGCTAGCGGCTACACCTTC. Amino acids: CASRFASASGYTF.

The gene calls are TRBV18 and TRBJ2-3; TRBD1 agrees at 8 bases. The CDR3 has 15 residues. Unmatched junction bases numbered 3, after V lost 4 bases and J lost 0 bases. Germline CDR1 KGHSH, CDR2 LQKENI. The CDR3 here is CASSRQGMSTDTQYF. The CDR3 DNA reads TGTGCCAGCTCACGACAGGGGATGAGCACAGATACGCAGTATTTT.

The CDR3 region is CASSLAGLETQYF. The CDR3 coding sequence is TGTGCCAGCAGCTTGGCCGGGCTAGAGACCCAGTACTTC. The V call is TRBV5-6, the J call TRBJ2-5; no definite D call. V lost 0 bases and J lost 4, with 7 bases in between. Germline lookup yields CDR1 SGHDT and CDR2 YYEEEE. The CDR3 contains 13 residues. Full variable domain (missing parts from reference TRBV5-6 and TRBJ2-5): DAGVTQSPTHLIKTRGQQVTLRCSPKSGHDTVSWYQQALGQGPQFIFQYYEEEERQRGNFPDRFSGHQFPNYSSELNVNALLLGDSALYLCASSLAGLETQYFGPGTRLLVL.

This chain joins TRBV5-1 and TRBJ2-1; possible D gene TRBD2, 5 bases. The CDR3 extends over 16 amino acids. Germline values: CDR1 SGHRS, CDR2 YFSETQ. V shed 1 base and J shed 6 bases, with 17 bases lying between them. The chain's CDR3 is CASSLLLPGELNEQFF. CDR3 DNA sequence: TGCGCCAGCAGCTTGTTGCTCCCCGGGGAGCTCAATGAGCAGTTCTTC.

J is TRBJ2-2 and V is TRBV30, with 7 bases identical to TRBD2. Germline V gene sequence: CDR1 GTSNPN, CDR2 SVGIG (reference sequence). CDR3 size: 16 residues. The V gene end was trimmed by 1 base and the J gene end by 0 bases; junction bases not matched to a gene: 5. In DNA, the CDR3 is TGTGCCTGGAGTGCGGGGCGGGGGTCGAACACCGGGGAGCTGTTTTTT. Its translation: CAWSAGRGSNTGELFF.